This TCR beta chain was found in a study of shared clonotypes between healthy human individuals (dated by TCRdb to the early 2020s). About the investigation overall: The cohort included three men and a couple of women between 18 and 49 years of age. To estimate repertoire size and how much clonotypes are shared between individuals, the study performed deep sequencing of blood TCR repertoires from a few healthy adults. For each donor, three plates each were used for CD4 naive and CD4 memory, two plates were used for CD8 naive, and one plate was used for CD8 memory. To increase sequencing depth and limit assay-specific biases, different laboratories used diverse techniques to prepare libraries and sequence TCR repertoires. Between about 0.85 and 10 billion PBMCs per donor were obtained by leukapheresis. Summary of the overall study and its limitations: Because the study included a small number of donors, the genetic and exposure-history diversity represented was limited. Compared with non-shared clonotypes, the clonotypes found in all four sorted-subset donors had higher generation probabilities. Based on pairwise subsampling, the degree of clonotype sharing among donors was expected to be affected by sequencing depth. When several donors were compared, the shared fraction of clonotypes was around 5% for naive CD4, roughly 3.3% for naive CD8, 2.3% for memory CD4, and 0.4% for memory CD8. Even with the large sequencing depth, rarefaction of the sorted-subset datasets indicated that sequencing was incomplete. Sampling was restricted to blood, and TCR repertoires in tissues likely differ from the TCR repertoires found in blood. Naive subsets generally had larger estimated clonotype richness than memory subsets did.

CD8 naive samples were obtained by positive selection for CCR7 among CD45RO-negative cells, yielding a CD45RA+CCR7+ population from which TemRA cells were excluded. The donors were healthy, HIV-negative adults who had no recently reported acute infections or vaccinations. Every donor was a Caucasian adult residing in Nashville, Tennessee, USA. After blood collection by leukapheresis, PBMCs were isolated using Ficoll-Histopaque density gradient centrifugation and then cryopreserved in the vapor phase of liquid nitrogen. Analytical flow cytometry was used to check the purity and quantity of every magnetically sorted T cell population. Genomic DNA was isolated from every sorted fraction and measured by UV absorbance on a Nanodrop 2000c. Using the deep immunoSEQ assay, multiplex PCR amplified TCR CDR3 regions from genomic DNA. Extracted genomic DNA from each cell subset was distributed evenly across all wells of several immunoSEQ 96-well plates, and each plate was treated as a replicate. For sorted subsets, each replicate PCR was loaded with around 220 ng genomic DNA, equivalent to 25,000 to 35,000 T cell genomes. Purified libraries were quantified with a Qubit 3.0 fluorometer, sized on a Bioanalyzer 2100, and re-quantified with the KAPA Library Quantification kit. A separate single-read 150-cycle Illumina NextSeq 550 flow cell was used to sequence each immunoSEQ 96-well plate. Per the authors' processing: Because only junctional sequences without quality scores were contained in the immunoSEQ output, filtering matching that applied to full-length reads could not be performed. To assign V/J genes and CDR3, sequences were annotated against IMGT germline references using PyIR, a Python wrapper for IgBLAST v1.9. Reads were filtered out if the reads had weak V/J assignments (E-value above 1e-6), no CDR3, stop codons, out-of-frame junctions, or ambiguous translated residues. V3J clonotypes were defined as sequences sharing an identical inferred V gene, J gene, and CDR3 amino acid sequence. The percentage overlap between two repertoires was calculated by dividing the number of shared unique clonotypes by the size of the smaller repertoire. Richness of each repertoire was evaluated using RTK rarefaction, the Chao1 estimator, and Recon v2.1 estimates of unobserved clonotypes. For all TCRbeta clonotypes obtained by the gDNA method from several donors, generation probabilities were computed with OLGA. This immuneACCESS table, as held by TCRdb, lists in-frame sequences with V and J called but not all clones. Of the missing ones, under half trace to an unresolved V gene in checked studies; the others have no known cause. That table supplies the V and J calls and clone size; D and trimming were determined from the DNA. The sample table records some 800,000 clones; around 92% of these occur just once. The top ten hold around 24% of the sample.

This clone has just one count. The antigen it binds to is not known. No base quality values were provided; no much bigger clone lies one nucleotide off. Germline trimming: 8 bases from V, 1 base from J; junction bases outside gene matches: 15. The germline V gene yields SNHLY for CDR1 and FYNNEI for CDR2. The CDR3 runs 18 amino acids, cysteine and phenylalanine included. Left in the record is the CDR3 DNA by itself, 54 bases read in frame from the first base. The receptor comes from a man under 40 in good health. Sequenced: naive CD8+ T cells sorted from blood. Interpreted using the paper, the cell subset or site label stands for: CD45RA+CCR7+. The V and J segments used are TRBV2 and TRBJ2-7, with TRBD2 matching 12 junction bases. CDR3 loop: CASGLGASGRAQSYEQYF. The nucleotides read TGTGCCAGCGGCCTGGGGGCTAGCGGGAGGGCTCAATCCTACGAGCAGTACTTC.